This T cell receptor beta chain is drawn from a study of regulatory T cells in long-lasting Graves disease. This CDR3 has 14 residues. The V gene lost 3 bases and the J gene lost 3 bases, with 12 bases spanning the gap. CDR1 is SGHAT and CDR2 is FQNNGV in the germline V gene. Time point given: persistent/refractory GD, antithyroid drugs over 5 years with positive TRAb. The TCR library was made from RNA extracted from PBMCs. For TCR beta, libraries came from iRepertoire HTBI primers and Arm-PCR of CDR3 regions. MiXCR, run by TCRdb on the multiplex PCR reads, gives a single entry per CDR3 protein. The sample has about 290,000 distinct CDR3 sequences; roughly 21% are singletons.

This chain joins TRBV11-2 and TRBJ2-7; D ambiguous. The sequencing here drew on peripheral blood mononuclear cells (PBMCs), taken when the disease was refractory, from a patient treated with antithyroid drugs. The receptor comes from a female donor with Graves disease. For the CDR3, the DNA is TGTGCCAGCAGCTTTTCAAGAGACTTCTACGAGCAGTACTTC. This encodes CASSFSRDFYEQYF.